The clone carrying this T cell receptor (beta chain) was detected many times. Its antigen is unknown. The data derive from a study of human T cells and chemical hapten exposure. For the study at large: 2% DPC applied to a roughly 2 cm by roughly 2 cm arm area sensitized donors. All patients underwent weekly scalp dosing with diphenylcyclopropenone for the full roughly 24-week study.

Time point reported: pre-sensitization, week 0. Noted treatment: therapeutic diphenylcyclopropenone sensitization with weekly scalp DPC. The donor pool consisted of alopecia patients aged 18 to 70 years, considered suitable for DPC. TCRdb reprocessed the RACE reads via MiXCR and lists one record per CDR3 protein. The table records tens of thousands of distinct CDR3 sequences, approximately 6.7% of them present only once. Whole-study findings and limits: Patch test score tracked positively with PT1 expanded TCR counts.

The ends were cut back, 7 bases at V and 4 bases at J, with 10 bases in the middle. Per the germline V gene, CDR1 is SNHLY and CDR2 is FYNNEI. The CDR3 totals 13 residues. This sequence was found in a woman between 25 and 40 years old with alopecia areata. Some clones in this sample may be carry-over from other donors' samples. The gene calls are TRBV2 and TRBJ2-2, with a weak D call TRBD1 (6 bases). This specimen was whole blood, taken in connection with sensitization to the hapten diphenylcyclopropenone (DPC). The chain's CDR3 is CASTWTVTGELFF. The CDR3 coding sequence is TGTGCCAGCACCTGGACAGTCACCGGGGAGCTGTTTTTT.